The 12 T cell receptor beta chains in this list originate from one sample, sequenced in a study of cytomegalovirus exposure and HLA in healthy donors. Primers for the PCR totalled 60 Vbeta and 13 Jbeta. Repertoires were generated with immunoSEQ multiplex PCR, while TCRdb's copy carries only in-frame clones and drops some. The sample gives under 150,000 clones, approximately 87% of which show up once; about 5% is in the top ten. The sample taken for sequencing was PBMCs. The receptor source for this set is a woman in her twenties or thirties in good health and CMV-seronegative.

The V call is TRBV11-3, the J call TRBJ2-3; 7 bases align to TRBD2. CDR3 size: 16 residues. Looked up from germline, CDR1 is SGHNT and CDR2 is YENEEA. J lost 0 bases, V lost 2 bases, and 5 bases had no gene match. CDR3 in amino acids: CASSLRRGSSTDTQYF. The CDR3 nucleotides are TGTGCCAGCAGCTTAAGGCGGGGGAGTAGCACAGATACGCAGTATTTT.

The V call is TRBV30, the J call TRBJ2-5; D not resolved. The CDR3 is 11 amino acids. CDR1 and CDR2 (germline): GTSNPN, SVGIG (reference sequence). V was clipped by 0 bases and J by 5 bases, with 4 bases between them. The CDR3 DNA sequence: TGTGCCTGGAGTGTAGCGGAGACCCAGTACTTC. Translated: CAWSVAETQYF. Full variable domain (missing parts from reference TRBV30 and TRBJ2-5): SQTIHQWPATLVQPVGSPLSLECTVEGTSNPNLYWYRQAAGRGLQLLFYSVGIGQISSEVPQNLSASRPQDRQFILSSKKLLLSDSGFYLCAWSVAETQYFGPGTRLLVL.

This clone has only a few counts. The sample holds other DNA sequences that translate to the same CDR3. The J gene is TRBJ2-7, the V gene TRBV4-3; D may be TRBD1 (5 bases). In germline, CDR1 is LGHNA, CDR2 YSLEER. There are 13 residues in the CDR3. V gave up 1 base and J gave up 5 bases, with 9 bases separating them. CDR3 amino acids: CASSQAQGHEQYF. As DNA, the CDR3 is TGCGCCAGCAGCCAAGCGCAGGGTCACGAGCAGTACTTC.

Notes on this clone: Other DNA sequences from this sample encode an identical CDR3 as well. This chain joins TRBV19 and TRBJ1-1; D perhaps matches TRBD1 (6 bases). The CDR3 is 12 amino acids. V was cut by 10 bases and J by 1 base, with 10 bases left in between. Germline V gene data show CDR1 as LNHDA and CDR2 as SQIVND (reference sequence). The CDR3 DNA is TGTGCCACTTCACAGGGGAACACTGAAGCTTTCTTT. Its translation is CATSQGNTEAFF.

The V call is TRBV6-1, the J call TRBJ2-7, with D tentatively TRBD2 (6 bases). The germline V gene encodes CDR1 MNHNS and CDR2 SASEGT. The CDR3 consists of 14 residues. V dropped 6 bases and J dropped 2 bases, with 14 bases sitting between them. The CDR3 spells CASSSISGPYEQYF. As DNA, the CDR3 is TGTGCCAGCAGCTCTATTAGCGGCCCCTACGAGCAGTACTTC.

CDR3 sequence: CASRQGNLNYGYTF. The CDR3 DNA is TGTGCCAGCAGACAGGGGAACCTTAACTATGGCTACACCTTC. This chain links TRBV2 with TRBJ1-2, with 7 bases identical to TRBD1. CDR3 length equals 14 residues. The germline V gene encodes CDR1 SNHLY and CDR2 FYNNEI. Trimming took 6 bases from V and 1 from J; bases not matched to a gene: 5.

The CDR3 loop reads CASSVGDSPNYGYTF. The CDR3 nucleotides are TGTGCCAGCAGCGTAGGGGACAGTCCTAACTATGGCTACACCTTC. V usage is TRBV9 and J usage is TRBJ1-2; 7 bases fit TRBD1. The CDR3 is made up of 15 amino acids. V lost 0 bases to trimming and J lost 0 bases; unmatched junction nucleotides: 2. CDR1 and CDR2 from the germline V gene are SGDLS and YYNGEE.

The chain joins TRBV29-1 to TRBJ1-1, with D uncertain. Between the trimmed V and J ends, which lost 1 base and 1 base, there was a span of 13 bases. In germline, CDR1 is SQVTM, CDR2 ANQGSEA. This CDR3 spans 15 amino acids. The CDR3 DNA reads TGCAGCGTTGAAGCACAGCCACCCAGGAACACTGAAGCTTTCTTT. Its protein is CSVEAQPPRNTEAFF.

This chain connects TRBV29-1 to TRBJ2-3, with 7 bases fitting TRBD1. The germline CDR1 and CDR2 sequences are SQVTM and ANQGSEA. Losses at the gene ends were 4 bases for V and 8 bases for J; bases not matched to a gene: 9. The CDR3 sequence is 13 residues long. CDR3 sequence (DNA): TGCAGCGTTGCAGGACAGGTCTCTGGTACGCAGTATTTT. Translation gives CSVAGQVSGTQYF.

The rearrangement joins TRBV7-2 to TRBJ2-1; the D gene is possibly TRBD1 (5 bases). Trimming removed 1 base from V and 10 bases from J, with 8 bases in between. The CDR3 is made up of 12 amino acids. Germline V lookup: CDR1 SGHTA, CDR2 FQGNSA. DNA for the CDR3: TGTGCCAGCAGCTTAGGGACACTGGAGCAGTTCTTC. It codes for CASSLGTLEQFF.

The CDR3 region is CASSLAAGGGLGEQYF. Here the CDR3 DNA reads TGCGCCAGCAGCTTGGCAGCCGGGGGTGGGTTGGGCGAGCAGTACTTC. The gene calls are TRBV5-1 and TRBJ2-7, with a weak D call TRBD2 (6 bases). Germline V gives CDR1 SGHRS, CDR2 YFSETQ. Deletions cut 0 bases from V and 6 bases from J, with 19 bases between. CDR3 size: 16 residues.

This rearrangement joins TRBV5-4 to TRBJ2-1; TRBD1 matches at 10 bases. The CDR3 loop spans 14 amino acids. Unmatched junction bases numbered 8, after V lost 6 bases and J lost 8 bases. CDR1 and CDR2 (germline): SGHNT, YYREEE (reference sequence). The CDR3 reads CASTHRDRGDEQFF. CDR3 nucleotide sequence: TGTGCCAGCACCCACCGGGACAGGGGCGATGAGCAGTTCTTC.